This T cell receptor (beta chain) was captured by sequencing in a study of blood T cell repertoires in COVID-19. Looking at the study overall: Sample material is recorded as cDNA or gDNA derived from T cells, B-cell-depleted T cells, or PBMCs.

Germline assignment: CDR1 LGHDT and CDR2 YNNKEL (reference sequence). Trimming shortened V by 0 bases and J by 1 base, and 19 bases separated the two germline ends. This CDR3 region has 19 residues. The table came from immunoSEQ multiplex PCR; TCRdb's copy has only in-frame clones and leaves some out. The sample gives around 100,000 clones, around four fifths of which show up once; roughly 29% is in the top ten. The sequencing input was peripheral blood. This chain uses TRBV3-1 (or the pseudogene TRBV3-2) with TRBJ1-3; weak D call: TRBD1 (5 bases). The sequence derives from a man between 70 and 80 years old with active or convalescent COVID-19. The CDR3 coding sequence is TGTGCCAGCAGCCAAGACGAACCGGGGCGGGGTCCTTCTGGAAACACCATATATTTT. This gives the protein CASSQDEPGRGPSGNTIYF.